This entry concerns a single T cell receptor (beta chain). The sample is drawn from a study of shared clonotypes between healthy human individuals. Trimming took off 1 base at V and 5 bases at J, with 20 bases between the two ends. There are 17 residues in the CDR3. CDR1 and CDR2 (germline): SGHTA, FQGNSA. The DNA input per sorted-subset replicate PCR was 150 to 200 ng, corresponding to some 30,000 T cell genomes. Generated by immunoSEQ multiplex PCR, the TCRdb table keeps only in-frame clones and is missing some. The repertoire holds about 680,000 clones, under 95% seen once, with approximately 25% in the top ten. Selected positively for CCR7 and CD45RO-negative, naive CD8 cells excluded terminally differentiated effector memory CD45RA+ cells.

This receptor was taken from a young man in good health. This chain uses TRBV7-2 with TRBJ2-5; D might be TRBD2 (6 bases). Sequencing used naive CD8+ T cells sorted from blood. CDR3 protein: CASSLDGWRDRKETQYF. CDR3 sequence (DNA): TGTGCCAGCAGCTTAGACGGGTGGCGGGATCGTAAGGAGACCCAGTACTTC.